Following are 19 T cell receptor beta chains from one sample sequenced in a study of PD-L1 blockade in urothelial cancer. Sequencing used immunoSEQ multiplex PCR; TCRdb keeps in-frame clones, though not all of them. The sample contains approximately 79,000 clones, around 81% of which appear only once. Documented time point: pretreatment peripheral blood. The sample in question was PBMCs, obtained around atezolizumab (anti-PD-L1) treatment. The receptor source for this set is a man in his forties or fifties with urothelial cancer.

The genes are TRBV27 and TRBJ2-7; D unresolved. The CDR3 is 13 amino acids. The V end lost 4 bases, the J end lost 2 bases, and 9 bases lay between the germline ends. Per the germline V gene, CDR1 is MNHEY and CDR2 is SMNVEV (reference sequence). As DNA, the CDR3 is TGTGCCAGCAGTTGGGCACCCACCTACGAGCAGTACTTC. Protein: CASSWAPTYEQYF.

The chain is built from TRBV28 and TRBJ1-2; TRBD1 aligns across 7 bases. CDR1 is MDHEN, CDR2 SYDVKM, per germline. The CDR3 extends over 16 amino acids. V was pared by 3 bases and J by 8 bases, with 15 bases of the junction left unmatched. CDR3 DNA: TGTGCCAGCAGTTTGTTGGGACAGAGTGGCCGCGGAGGCTACACCTTC. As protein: CASSLLGQSGRGGYTF.

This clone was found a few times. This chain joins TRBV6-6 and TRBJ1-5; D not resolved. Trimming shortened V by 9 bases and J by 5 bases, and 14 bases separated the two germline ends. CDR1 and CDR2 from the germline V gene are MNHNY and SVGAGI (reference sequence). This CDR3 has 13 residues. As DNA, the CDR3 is TGTGCCAGTCAAGACGAGAGGGATCAGCCCCAGCATTTT. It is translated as CASQDERDQPQHF.

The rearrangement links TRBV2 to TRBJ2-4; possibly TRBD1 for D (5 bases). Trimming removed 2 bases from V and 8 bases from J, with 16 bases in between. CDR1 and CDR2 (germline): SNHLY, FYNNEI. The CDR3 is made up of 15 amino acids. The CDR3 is CASSETMGRVHIQYF. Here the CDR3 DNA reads TGTGCCAGCAGTGAAACCATGGGCAGGGTGCACATTCAGTACTTC. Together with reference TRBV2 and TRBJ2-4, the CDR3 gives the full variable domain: EPEVTQTPSHQVTQMGQEVILRCVPISNHLYFYWYRQILGQKVEFLVSFYNNEISEKSEIFDDQFSVERPDGSNFTLKIRSTKLEDSAMYFCASSETMGRVHIQYFGAGTRLSVL.

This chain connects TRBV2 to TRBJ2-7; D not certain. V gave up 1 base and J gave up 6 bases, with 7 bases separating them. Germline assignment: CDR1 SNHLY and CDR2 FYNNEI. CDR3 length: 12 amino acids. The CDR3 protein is CASSEEPGEQYF. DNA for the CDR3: TGTGCCAGCAGTGAAGAACCGGGCGAGCAGTACTTC.

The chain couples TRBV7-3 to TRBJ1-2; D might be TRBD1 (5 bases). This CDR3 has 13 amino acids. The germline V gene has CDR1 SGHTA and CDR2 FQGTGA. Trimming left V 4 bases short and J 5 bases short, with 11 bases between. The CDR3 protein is CASSYSKGYGYTF. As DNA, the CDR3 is TGTGCCAGCAGCTACTCCAAGGGGTATGGCTACACCTTC.

The CDR3 spells CACHRGSITDTQYF. The CDR3 DNA is TGTGCCTGCCACCGGGGGTCTATCACAGATACGCAGTATTTT. The chain has TRBV2 and TRBJ2-3, with TRBD2 as a possible D gene (6 bases). The CDR3 consists of 14 residues. The V gene's germline CDR1 is SNHLY and CDR2 FYNNEI. Trimming pared 11 bases from V and 2 bases from J, leaving 17 bases between.

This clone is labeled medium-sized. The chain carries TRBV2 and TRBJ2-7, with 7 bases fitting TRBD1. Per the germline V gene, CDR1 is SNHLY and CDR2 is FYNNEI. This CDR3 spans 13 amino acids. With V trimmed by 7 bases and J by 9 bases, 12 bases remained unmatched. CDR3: CASTQDRQGLQYF. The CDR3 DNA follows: TGTGCCAGCACGCAGGACCGACAGGGCTTGCAGTACTTC.

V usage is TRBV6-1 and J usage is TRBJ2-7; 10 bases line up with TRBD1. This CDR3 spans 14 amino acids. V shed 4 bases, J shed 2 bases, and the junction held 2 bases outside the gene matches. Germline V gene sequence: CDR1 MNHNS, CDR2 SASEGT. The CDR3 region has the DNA TGTGCCAGCAGTGCAGGGACAGGGGCCTACGAGCAGTACTTC. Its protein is CASSAGTGAYEQYF.

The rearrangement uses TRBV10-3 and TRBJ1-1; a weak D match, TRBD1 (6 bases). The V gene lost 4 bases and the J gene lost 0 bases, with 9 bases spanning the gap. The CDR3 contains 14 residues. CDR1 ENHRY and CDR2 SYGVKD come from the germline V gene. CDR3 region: CAISGQAVNTEAFF. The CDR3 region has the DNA TGTGCCATCAGTGGACAGGCGGTGAACACTGAAGCTTTCTTT.

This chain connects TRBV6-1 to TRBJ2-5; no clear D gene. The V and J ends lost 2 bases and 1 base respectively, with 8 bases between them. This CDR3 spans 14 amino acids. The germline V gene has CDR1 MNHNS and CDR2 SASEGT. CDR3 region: CASSELGFQETQYF. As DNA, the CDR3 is TGTGCCAGCAGTGAACTGGGCTTCCAAGAGACCCAGTACTTC.

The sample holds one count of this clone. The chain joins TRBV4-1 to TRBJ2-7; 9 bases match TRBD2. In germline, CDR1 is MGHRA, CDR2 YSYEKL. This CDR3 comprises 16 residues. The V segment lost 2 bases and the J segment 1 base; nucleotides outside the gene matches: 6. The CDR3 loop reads CASSQLLAGSSYEQYF. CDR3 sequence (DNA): TGCGCCAGCAGCCAACTTCTAGCGGGGTCTTCCTACGAGCAGTACTTC.

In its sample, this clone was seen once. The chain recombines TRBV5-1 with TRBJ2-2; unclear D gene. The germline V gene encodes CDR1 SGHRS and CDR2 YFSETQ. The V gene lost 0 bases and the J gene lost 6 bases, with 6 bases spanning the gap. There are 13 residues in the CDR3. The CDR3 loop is CASSLDGSGELFF. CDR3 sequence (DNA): TGCGCCAGCAGCTTGGACGGGTCCGGGGAGCTGTTTTTT. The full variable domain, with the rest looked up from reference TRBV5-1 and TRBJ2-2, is KAGVTQTPRYLIKTRGQQVTLSCSPISGHRSVSWYQQTPGQGLQFLFEYFSETQRNKGNFPGRFSGRQFSNSRSEMNVSTLELGDSALYLCASSLDGSGELFFGEGSRLTVL.

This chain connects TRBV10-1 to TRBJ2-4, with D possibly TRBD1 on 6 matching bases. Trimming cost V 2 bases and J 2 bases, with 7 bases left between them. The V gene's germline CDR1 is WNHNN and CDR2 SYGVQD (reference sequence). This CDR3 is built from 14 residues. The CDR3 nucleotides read TGCGCCAGCAGTGAGGACAGGACCAAAAACATTCAGTACTTC. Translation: CASSEDRTKNIQYF.

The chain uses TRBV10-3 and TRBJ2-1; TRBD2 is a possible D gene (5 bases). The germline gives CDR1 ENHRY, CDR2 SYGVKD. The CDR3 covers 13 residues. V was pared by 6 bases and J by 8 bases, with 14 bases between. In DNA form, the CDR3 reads TGTGCCATCAGAGAGGGAGATAGGTATGAGCAGTTCTTC. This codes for CAIREGDRYEQFF.

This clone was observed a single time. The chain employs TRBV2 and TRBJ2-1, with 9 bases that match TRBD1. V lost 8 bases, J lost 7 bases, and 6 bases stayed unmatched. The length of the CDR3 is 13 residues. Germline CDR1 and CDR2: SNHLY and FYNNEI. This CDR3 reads CASDRTGVNEQFF. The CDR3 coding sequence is TGTGCCAGCGACCGGACAGGGGTAAATGAGCAGTTCTTC. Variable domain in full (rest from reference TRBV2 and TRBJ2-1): EPEVTQTPSHQVTQMGQEVILRCVPISNHLYFYWYRQILGQKVEFLVSFYNNEISEKSEIFDDQFSVERPDGSNFTLKIRSTKLEDSAMYFCASDRTGVNEQFFGPGTRLTVL.

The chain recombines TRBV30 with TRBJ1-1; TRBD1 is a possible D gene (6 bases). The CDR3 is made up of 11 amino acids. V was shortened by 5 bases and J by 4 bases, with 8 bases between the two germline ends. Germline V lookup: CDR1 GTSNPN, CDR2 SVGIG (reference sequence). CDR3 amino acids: CAWDRLTEAFF. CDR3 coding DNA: TGTGCCTGGGACAGGCTCACTGAAGCTTTCTTT.

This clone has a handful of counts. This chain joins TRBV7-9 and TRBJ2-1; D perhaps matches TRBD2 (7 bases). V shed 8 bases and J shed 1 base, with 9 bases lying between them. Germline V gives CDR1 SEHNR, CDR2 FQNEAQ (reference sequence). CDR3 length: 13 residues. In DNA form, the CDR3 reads TGTGCCAGCGGGGGGGCTTCCTACAATGAGCAGTTCTTC. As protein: CASGGASYNEQFF.

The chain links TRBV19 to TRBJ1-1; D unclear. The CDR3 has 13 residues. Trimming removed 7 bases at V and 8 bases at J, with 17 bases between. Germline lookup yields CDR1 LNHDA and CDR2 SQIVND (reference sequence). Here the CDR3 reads CASTPQWVSEAFF. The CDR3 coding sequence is TGTGCCAGTACCCCACAGTGGGTTTCCGAAGCTTTCTTT.